This TCR beta chain was profiled in a study of T cell responses to AZD1222 COVID-19 vaccine. On the study more broadly: The analysis combined second doses at about 4 or about 12 weeks. Overall study results and limits: None of the repertoires were sampled until the peak T cell response had passed. Clonal diversity was possibly underestimated, and white British individuals and females predominated among donors. CD4 TCRs covered the whole spike, strongest at regions 160-218 and 743-854.

This clone was picked up one time. What it binds is not known. Sequencing used immunoSEQ multiplex PCR; TCRdb keeps in-frame clones, though not all of them. Of 150,000 to 200,000 clones in the sample, 94% were seen once. Sequences were derived from peripheral blood, sampled on day 0 of AZD1222 vaccination. The sequence was obtained from an adult in good health.

CDR3 DNA: TGTGCCAGCAGCCTCCCCAGCACAGATACGCAGTATTTT. Translated, it gives CASSLPSTDTQYF. The chain couples TRBV7-9 to TRBJ2-3; D ambiguous. The CDR3 is 13 residues long. Germline lookup yields CDR1 SEHNR and CDR2 FQNEAQ (reference sequence). V was pared by 5 bases and J by 0 bases, with 6 bases between. Supplemented by reference TRBV7-9 and TRBJ2-3, the full variable domain reads DTGVSQNPRHKITKRGQNVTFRCDPISEHNRLYWYRQTLGQGPEFLTYFQNEAQLEKSRLLSDRFSAERPKGSFSTLEIQRTEQGDSAMYLCASSLPSTDTQYFGPGTRLTVL.